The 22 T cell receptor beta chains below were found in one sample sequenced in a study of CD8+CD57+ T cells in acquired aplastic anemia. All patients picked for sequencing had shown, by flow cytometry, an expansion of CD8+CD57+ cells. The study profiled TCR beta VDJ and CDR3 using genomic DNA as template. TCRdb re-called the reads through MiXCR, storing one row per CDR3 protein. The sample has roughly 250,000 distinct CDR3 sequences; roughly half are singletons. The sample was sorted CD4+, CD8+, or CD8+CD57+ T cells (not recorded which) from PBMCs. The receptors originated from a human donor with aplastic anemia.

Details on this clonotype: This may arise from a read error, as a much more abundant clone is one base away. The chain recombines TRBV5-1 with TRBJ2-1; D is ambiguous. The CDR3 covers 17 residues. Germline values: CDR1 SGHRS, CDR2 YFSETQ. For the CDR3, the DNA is TGTGCCAGCAGCTTAGGCGGCTGGGGTCACTCCTACAATGAGCAGTTCTTC. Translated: CASSLGGWGHSYNEQFF. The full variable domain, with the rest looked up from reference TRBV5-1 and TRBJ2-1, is KAGVTQTPRYLIKTRGQQVTLSCSPISGHRSVSWYQQTPGQGLQFLFEYFSETQRNKGNFPGRFSGRQFSNSRSEMNVSTLELGDSALYLCASSLGGWGHSYNEQFFGPGTRLTVL.

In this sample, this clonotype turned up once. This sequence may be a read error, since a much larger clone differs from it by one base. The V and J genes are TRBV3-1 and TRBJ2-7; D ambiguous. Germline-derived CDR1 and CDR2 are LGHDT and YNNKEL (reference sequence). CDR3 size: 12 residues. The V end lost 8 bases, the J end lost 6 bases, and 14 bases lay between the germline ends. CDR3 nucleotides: TGTGCCAGCGGCCCAGATGCGCGCGAGCAGTACTTC. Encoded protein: CASGPDAREQYF.

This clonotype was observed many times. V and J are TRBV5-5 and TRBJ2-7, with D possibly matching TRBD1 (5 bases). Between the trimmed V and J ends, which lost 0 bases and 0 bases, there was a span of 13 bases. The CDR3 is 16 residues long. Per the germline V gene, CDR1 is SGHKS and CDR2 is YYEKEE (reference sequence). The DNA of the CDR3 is TGTGCCAGCAGCTTGGTCTGGGGCGAGAGCTCCTACGAGCAGTACTTC. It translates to CASSLVWGESSYEQYF. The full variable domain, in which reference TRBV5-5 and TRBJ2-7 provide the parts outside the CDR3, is DAGVTQSPTHLIKTRGQQVTLRCSPISGHKSVSWYQQVLGQGPQFIFQYYEKEERGRGNFPDRFSARQFPNYSSELNVNALLLGDSALYLCASSLVWGESSYEQYFGPGTRLTVT.

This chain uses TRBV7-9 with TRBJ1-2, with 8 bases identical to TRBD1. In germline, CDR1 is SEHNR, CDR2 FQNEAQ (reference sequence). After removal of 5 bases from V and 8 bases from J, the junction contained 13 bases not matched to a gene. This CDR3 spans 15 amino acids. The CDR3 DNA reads TGTGCCAGCAGCCAATTCCCAGGGGGCGATCACGGCTACACCTTC. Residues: CASSQFPGGDHGYTF. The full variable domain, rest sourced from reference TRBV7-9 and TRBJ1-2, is DTGVSQNPRHKITKRGQNVTFRCDPISEHNRLYWYRQTLGQGPEFLTYFQNEAQLEKSRLLSDRFSAERPKGSFSTLEIQRTEQGDSAMYLCASSQFPGGDHGYTFGSGTRLTVV.

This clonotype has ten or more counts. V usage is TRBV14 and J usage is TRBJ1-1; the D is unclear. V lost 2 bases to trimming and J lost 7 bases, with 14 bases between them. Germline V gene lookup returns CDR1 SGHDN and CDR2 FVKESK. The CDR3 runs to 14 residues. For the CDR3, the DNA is TGTGCCAGCAGCCAAAGGCCGGCAAGGAGTGAAGCTTTCTTT. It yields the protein CASSQRPARSEAFF.

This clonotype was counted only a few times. The DNA for the CDR3 is TGTGCCAGCAGCTTAGCCTACACAGGGGACACTGAAGCTTTCTTT. This codes for CASSLAYTGDTEAFF. The chain combines TRBV7-9 with TRBJ1-1; TRBD1 matches 7 bases. The J segment lost 3 bases and the V segment lost 0 bases, leaving 4 bases of the junction unmatched. The CDR3 is made up of 15 amino acids. Per the germline V gene, CDR1 is SEHNR and CDR2 is FQNEAQ (reference sequence).

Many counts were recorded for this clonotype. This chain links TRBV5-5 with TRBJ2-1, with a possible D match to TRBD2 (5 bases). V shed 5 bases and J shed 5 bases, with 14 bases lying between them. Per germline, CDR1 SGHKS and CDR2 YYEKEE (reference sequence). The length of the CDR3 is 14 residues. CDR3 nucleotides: TGTGCCAGCAGGCGGACTGTGACCAACAATGAGCAGTTCTTC. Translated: CASRRTVTNNEQFF.

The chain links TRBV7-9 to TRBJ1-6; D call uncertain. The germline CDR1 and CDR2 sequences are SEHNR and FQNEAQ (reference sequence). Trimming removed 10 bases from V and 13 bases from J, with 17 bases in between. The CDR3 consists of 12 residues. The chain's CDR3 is CATAGSPGPLHF. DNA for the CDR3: TGTGCCACCGCGGGATCCCCGGGCCCCCTCCACTTT.

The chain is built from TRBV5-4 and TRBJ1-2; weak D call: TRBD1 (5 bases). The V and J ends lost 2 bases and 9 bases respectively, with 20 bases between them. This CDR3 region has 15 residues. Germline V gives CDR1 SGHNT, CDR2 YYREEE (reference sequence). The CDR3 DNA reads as TGTGCCAGCAGCTTAAGCCGGGACGGAGCCCGCAGCTACACCTTC. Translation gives CASSLSRDGARSYTF.

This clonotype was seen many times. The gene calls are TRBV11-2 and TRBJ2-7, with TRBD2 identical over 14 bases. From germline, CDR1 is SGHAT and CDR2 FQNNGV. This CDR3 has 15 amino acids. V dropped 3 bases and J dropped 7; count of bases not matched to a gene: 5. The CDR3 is CASSLIRTSGREQYF. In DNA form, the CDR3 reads TGTGCCAGCAGCTTGATTAGGACTAGCGGGAGGGAGCAGTACTTC.

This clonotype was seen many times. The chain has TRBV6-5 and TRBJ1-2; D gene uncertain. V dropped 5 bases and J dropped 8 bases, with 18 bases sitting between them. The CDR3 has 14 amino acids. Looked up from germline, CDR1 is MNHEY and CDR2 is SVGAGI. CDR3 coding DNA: TGTGCCAGCAGTCGGGCCTATAAGGGATGGGGCTACACCTTC. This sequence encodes CASSRAYKGWGYTF.

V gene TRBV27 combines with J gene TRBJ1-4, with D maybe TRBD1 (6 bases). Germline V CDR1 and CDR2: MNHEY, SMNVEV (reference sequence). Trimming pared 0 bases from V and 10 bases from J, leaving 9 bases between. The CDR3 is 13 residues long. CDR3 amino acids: CASSLSLGGKLFF. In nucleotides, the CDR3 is TGTGCCAGCAGTTTATCTTTAGGGGGAAAACTGTTTTTT.

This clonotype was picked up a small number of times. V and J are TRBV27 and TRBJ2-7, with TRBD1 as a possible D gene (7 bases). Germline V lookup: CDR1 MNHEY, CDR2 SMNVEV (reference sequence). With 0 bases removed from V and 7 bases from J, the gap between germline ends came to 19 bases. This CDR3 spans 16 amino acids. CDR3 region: CASSLSRDGTAREQYF. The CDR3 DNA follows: TGTGCCAGCAGTTTATCGCGGGACGGGACAGCTCGGGAGCAGTACTTC.

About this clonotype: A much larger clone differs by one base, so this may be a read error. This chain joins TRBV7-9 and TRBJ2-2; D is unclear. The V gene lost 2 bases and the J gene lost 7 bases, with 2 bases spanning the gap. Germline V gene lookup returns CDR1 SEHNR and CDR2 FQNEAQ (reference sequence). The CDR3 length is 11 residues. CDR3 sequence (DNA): TGTGCCAGCAGCTTATGCGGGGAGCTGTTTTTT. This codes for CASSLCGELFF. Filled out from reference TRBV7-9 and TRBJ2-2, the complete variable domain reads DTGVSQNPRHKITKRGQNVTFRCDPISEHNRLYWYRQTLGQGPEFLTYFQNEAQLEKSRLLSDRFSAERPKGSFSTLEIQRTEQGDSAMYLCASSLCGELFFGEGSRLTVL.

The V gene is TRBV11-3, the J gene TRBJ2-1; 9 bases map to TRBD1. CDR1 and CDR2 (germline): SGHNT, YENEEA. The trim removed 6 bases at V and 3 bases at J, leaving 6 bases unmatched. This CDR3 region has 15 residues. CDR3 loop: CASRGGQGFYNEQFF. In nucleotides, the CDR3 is TGTGCCAGCAGGGGGGGACAGGGTTTCTACAATGAGCAGTTCTTC.

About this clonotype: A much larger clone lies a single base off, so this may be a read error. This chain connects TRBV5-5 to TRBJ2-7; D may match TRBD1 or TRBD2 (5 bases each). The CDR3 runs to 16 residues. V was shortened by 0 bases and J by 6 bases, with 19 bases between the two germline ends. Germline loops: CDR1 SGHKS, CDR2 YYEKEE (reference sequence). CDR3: CASSLASPGPRREQYF. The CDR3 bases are TGTGCCAGCAGCTTGGCTTCCCCGGGACCGCGGCGCGAGCAGTACTTC.

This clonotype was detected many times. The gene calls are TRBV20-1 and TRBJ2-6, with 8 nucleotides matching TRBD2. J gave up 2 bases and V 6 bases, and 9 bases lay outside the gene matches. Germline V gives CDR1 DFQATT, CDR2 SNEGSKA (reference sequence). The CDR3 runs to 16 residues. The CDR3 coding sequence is TGCAGTGCCCCACCGGGACTAGTCCCTGGGGCCAACGTCCTGACTTTC. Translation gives CSAPPGLVPGANVLTF.

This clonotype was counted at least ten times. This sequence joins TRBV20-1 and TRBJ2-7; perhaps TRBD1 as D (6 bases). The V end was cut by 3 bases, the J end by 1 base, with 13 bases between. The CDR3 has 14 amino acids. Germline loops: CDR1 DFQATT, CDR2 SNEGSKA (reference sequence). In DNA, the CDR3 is TGCAGTGCTAGGAGACAGGACCTATCCTACGAGCAGTACTTC. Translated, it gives CSARRQDLSYEQYF.

CDR3 nucleotide sequence: TGCGCCAGCAGCCAAGATCGGGACAGAGGGGTATACACAGATACGCAGTATTTT. It specifies CASSQDRDRGVYTDTQYF. This sequence joins TRBV4-1 and TRBJ2-3; TRBD1 aligns across 7 bases. Germline V gene lookup returns CDR1 MGHRA and CDR2 YSYEKL. V lost 0 bases to trimming and J lost 2 bases; unmatched junction nucleotides: 11. This CDR3 comprises 18 residues.

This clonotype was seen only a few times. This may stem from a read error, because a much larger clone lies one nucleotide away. The CDR3 bases are TGTGCCAGCAGCTTAGGTCGGGGACAGTCTCATAATTCACCCCTCCACTTT. Its translation is CASSLGRGQSHNSPLHF. The rearrangement uses TRBV11-2 and TRBJ1-6; 7 bases agree with TRBD1. The CDR3 has 17 amino acids. The ends lost 1 base at V and 5 bases at J; junction bases unmatched: 8. CDR1 and CDR2 from the germline V gene are SGHAT and FQNNGV.

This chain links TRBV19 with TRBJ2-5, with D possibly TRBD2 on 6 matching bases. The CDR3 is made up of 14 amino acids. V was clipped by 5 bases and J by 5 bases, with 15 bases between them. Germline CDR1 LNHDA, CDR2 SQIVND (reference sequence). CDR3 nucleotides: TGTGCCAGTAGTTCCACTCCGACTAGGGAGACCCAGTACTTC. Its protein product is CASSSTPTRETQYF. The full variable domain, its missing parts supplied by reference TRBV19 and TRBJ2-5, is DGGITQSPKYLFRKEGQNVTLSCEQNLNHDAMYWYRQDPGQGLRLIYYSQIVNDFQKGDIAEGYSVSREKKESFPLTVTSAQKNPTAFYLCASSSTPTRETQYFGPGTRLLVL.

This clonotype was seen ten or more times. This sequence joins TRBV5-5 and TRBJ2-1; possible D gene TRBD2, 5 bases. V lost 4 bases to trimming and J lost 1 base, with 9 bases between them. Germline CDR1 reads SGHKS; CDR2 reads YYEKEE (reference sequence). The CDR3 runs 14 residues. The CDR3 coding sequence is TGTGCCAGCAGCGCTACTAGTTCCTACAATGAGCAGTTCTTC. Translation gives CASSATSSYNEQFF.